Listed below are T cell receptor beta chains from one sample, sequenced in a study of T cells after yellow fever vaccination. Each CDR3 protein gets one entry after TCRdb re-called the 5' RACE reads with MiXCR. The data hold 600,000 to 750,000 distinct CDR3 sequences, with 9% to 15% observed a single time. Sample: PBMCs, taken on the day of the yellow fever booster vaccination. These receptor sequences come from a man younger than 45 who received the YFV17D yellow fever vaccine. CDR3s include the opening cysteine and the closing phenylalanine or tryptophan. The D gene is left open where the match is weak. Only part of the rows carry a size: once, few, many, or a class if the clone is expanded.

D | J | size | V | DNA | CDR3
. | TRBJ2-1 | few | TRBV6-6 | TGTGCCAGCAGCAAACTCTACAATGAGCAGTTCTTC | CASSKLYNEQFF
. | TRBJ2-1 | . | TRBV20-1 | TGCAGTGCCATAGACAATGAGCAGTTCTTC | CSAIDNEQFF
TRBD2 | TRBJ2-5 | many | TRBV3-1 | TGTGCCAGCAGCCCCGGGACTAGGTTTATCGAGACCCAGTACTTC | CASSPGTRFIETQYF
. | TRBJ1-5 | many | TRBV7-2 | TGTGCCAGCAGCTTAGATGTCAATCAGCCCCAGCATTTT | CASSLDVNQPQHF
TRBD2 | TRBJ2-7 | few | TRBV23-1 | TGCGCCAGCAGTCAAAATCTCCGATCCACTAGCGGGAGCTCCTACGAGCAGTACTTC | CASSQNLRSTSGSSYEQYF
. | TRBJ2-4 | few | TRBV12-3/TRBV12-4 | TGTGCCAGCGCCGCAGGTGCCAAAAACATTCAGTACTTC | CASAAGAKNIQYF
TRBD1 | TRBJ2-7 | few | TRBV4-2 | TGTGCCAGCAGCCAATCGGACAGGGCGGGGCAGTACTTC | CASSQSDRAGQYF
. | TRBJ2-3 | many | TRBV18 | TGTGCCAGCTCACCACCGAGGGGACTGGGTCCCGCAGATACGCAGTATTTT | CASSPPRGLGPADTQYF
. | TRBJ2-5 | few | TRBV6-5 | TGTGCCAGCAGCCAGGCCTTGGGGACCCAGTACTTC | CASSQALGTQYF
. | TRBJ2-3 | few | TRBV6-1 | TGTGCCAGCACGGCGGCTGATGGGGCAGATACGCAGTATTTT | CASTAADGADTQYF
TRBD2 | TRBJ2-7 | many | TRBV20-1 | TGCAGTGCTGGCTTCCGACTAGCGGGAGCCGAGCAGTACTTC | CSAGFRLAGAEQYF
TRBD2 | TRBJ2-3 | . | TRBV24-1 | TGTGCCACCAGTCCCGCGGGGGAGGCAGATACGCAGTATTTT | CATSPAGEADTQYF
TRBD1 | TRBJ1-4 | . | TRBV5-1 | TGCGCCAGCAGCGGGGGGACAGGGGGCCCCGAAAAACTGTTTTTT | CASSGGTGGPEKLFF
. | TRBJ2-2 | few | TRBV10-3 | TGTGCCATCAGTGAGAGGGAGACCGGGGAGCTGTTTTTT | CAISERETGELFF
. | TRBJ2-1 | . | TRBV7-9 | TGTGCCAGCAGCTTAGCGGGGAGCTTTGAGCAGTTCTTC | CASSLAGSFEQFF
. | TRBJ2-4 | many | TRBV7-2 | TGTGCCAGCAGCTTAGCGCGTGGCGGTATCCTAGCCAAAAACATTCAGTACTTC | CASSLARGGILAKNIQYF
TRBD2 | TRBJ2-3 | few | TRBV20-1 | TGCAGTGCTAGATACTGGGCTAGCGGCAGCACAGATACGCAGTATTTT | CSARYWASGSTDTQYF
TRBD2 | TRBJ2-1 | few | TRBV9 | TGTGCCAGCAGCGTGGGAGGGGCCCAACTCTACAATGAGCAGTTCTTC | CASSVGGAQLYNEQFF
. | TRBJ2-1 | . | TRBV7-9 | TGTGCCAGCAGCTCCGGAGCGCGGGAGCAGTTCTTC | CASSSGAREQFF
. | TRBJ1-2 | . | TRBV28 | TGTGCCAGCATCCCCCACGGGAACTATGGCTACACCTTC | CASIPHGNYGYTF
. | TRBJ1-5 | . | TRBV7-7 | TGTGCTAGCAGGTTCAACAGGGAACGGGGATTGCTCCACCGCGGACGCAATCAGCCCCAGCATTTT | CASRFNRERGLLHRGRNQPQHF
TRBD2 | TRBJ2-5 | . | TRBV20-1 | TGCAGTGCTAGAGATCCGGGACTAGCGGGAGTTGAGACCCAGTACTTC | CSARDPGLAGVETQYF
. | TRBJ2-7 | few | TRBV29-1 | TGCAGCGTCCCACTCCGATTCTACGAGCAGTACTTC | CSVPLRFYEQYF